This paragraph covers one TCR beta chain sequence. Its antigen is still unknown. This record comes from a study of shared clonotypes between healthy human individuals. J was trimmed by 6 bases and V by 4 bases; bases with no gene match: 4. This CDR3 comprises 15 residues. Germline V CDR1 and CDR2: MNHEY, SMNVEV (reference sequence). Notes on the study in general: Clonotype sharing across a few donors was observed for 4% to 5.5% of naive CD4 clonotypes. Naive subsets tended to show greater estimated richness than memory subsets.

The data were produced by immunoSEQ multiplex PCR, yet TCRdb's version contains in-frame clones alone and is incomplete. This table has around 600,000 clones, 90% to 95% appearing once. Naive CD8 cells comprised CD45RO-negative, CCR7-positively selected cells, excluding terminally differentiated effector memory CD45RA+ cells. The chain is built from TRBV27 and TRBJ2-2; 11 bases map to TRBD2. Sequenced sample: naive CD8+ T cells sorted from blood. The TCR comes from a woman aged 25-40 years in good health. This chain's CDR3 is CASSSGTSGAGELFF. Here the CDR3 DNA reads TGTGCCAGCAGTTCCGGGACTAGCGGTGCCGGGGAGCTGTTTTTT.